The 26 T cell receptor beta chains listed next were all sequenced from one sample in a study of identifying expanded T cells in peripheral blood. Assay used: immunoSEQ multiplex PCR; TCRdb lists only in-frame clones, some missing. The sample shows fewer than 80,000 clones, approximately 82% of them seen only once. Sequences were obtained from blood. Receptor source: a person aged 18 to 69 in good health.

The chain is built from TRBV11-3 and TRBJ2-3; a weak D match, TRBD1 (6 bases). V lost 2 bases and J lost 6, with 9 bases in between. The CDR3 covers 13 residues. The germline gives CDR1 SGHNT, CDR2 YENEEA. The CDR3, as DNA: TGTGCCAGCAGCTTACGGCAGGGGGATACGCAGTATTTT. Protein sequence: CASSLRQGDTQYF.

The chain links TRBV5-5 to TRBJ1-1; 8 bases line up with TRBD1. Looked up from germline, CDR1 is SGHKS and CDR2 is YYEKEE (reference sequence). The V segment lost 3 bases and the J segment 1 base; nucleotides outside the gene matches: 5. This CDR3 spans 15 amino acids. CDR3: CASSWDGQGNTEAFF. CDR3 bases: TGTGCCAGCAGCTGGGACGGACAGGGGAACACTGAAGCTTTCTTT.

The chain employs TRBV5-5 and TRBJ1-4; D gene uncertain. Trimming cost V 0 bases and J 8 bases, with 14 bases left between them. Germline V lookup: CDR1 SGHKS, CDR2 YYEKEE (reference sequence). The CDR3 has 15 amino acids. This CDR3 is CASSLDRGYGEKLFF. The CDR3 DNA sequence: TGTGCCAGCAGCTTGGACCGAGGATATGGGGAAAAACTGTTTTTT.

The genes are TRBV9 and TRBJ2-3, with 9 positions matching TRBD2. V dropped 3 bases and J dropped 1; count of bases not matched to a gene: 9. The germline CDR1 and CDR2 sequences are SGDLS and YYNGEE. The CDR3 runs to 17 residues. CDR3 region: CASSALPTSGGTDTQYF. The CDR3 DNA sequence: TGTGCCAGCAGCGCACTTCCGACTAGCGGTGGCACAGATACGCAGTATTTT. Based on the CDR3 plus reference TRBV9 and TRBJ2-3, the full variable domain is DSGVTQTPKHLITATGQRVTLRCSPRSGDLSVYWYQQSLDQGLQFLIQYYNGEERAKGNILERFSAQQFPDLHSELNLSSLELGDSALYFCASSALPTSGGTDTQYFGPGTRLTVL.

The chain uses TRBV10-3 and TRBJ2-2; 8 bases are shared with TRBD1. The V gene end was trimmed by 10 bases and the J gene end by 4 bases; junction bases not matched to a gene: 8. The CDR3 has 14 amino acids. Germline V gives CDR1 ENHRY, CDR2 SYGVKD. The CDR3 region has the DNA TGTGCCACGAGCTCCGGACAGGGCACCGGGGAGCTGTTTTTT. Its protein product is CATSSGQGTGELFF.

This clone was detected once. The rearrangement joins TRBV5-8 to TRBJ2-1, with TRBD2 matching over 11 bases. Germline V lookup: CDR1 SGHTS, CDR2 YDEGEE. J gave up 0 bases and V 0 bases, and 5 bases lay outside the gene matches. The CDR3 consists of 18 residues. The CDR3: CASSLAKTSGVSYNEQFF. CDR3 sequence (DNA): TGTGCCAGCAGCTTGGCCAAGACTAGCGGGGTCTCCTACAATGAGCAGTTCTTC.

The CDR3 DNA reads TGTGCCAGCAGCTTAGTAGCTTTGATTAGTGGCTACACCTTC. Translating it yields CASSLVALISGYTF. The V call is TRBV7-8, the J call TRBJ1-2; D gene ambiguous. Per germline, CDR1 SGHVS and CDR2 FQNEAQ. The V and J ends lost 1 base and 7 bases respectively, with 13 bases between them. The CDR3 runs to 14 residues.

In the case of this clone: This same CDR3 is encoded by further DNA sequences in the sample. The chain employs TRBV20-1 and TRBJ2-5, with D perhaps TRBD1 (5 bases). CDR1 is DFQATT and CDR2 is SNEGSKA in the germline V gene (reference sequence). The CDR3 is 11 residues long. V was trimmed by 5 bases and J by 5 bases, leaving 9 bases between them. In nucleotides, the CDR3 is TGCAGTGCTGGGGCCGGGGAGACCCAGTACTTC. Translation gives CSAGAGETQYF.

The chain couples TRBV10-2 to TRBJ2-3, with TRBD1 identical over 9 bases. The CDR3 is 15 residues long. J lost 7 bases, V lost 5 bases, and 10 bases had no gene match. Per the germline V gene, CDR1 is WSHSY and CDR2 is SAAADI. This chain's CDR3 is CASSWDRASSNTQYF. For the CDR3, the DNA is TGCGCCAGCAGTTGGGACAGGGCGTCCTCAAATACGCAGTATTTT.

This clone was found once. V gene TRBV12-5 combines with J gene TRBJ1-3; no reliable D call. Germline CDR1 LGHNT, CDR2 FRNRAP. V was cut by 1 base and J by 0 bases, with 16 bases left in between. The CDR3 is 18 amino acids. The CDR3 DNA reads TGTGCTAGTGGTTTGGGAAGGCTCTCAGGTCTCTCTGGAAACACCATATATTTT. It translates to CASGLGRLSGLSGNTIYF.

J is TRBJ2-7 and V is TRBV5-1; TRBD1 matches at 10 bases. Trimming took 3 bases from V and 7 from J; bases not matched to a gene: 10. The germline CDR1 and CDR2 sequences are SGHRS and YFSETQ. This CDR3 contains 15 residues. The CDR3 DNA reads as TGCGCCAGCAGCTATCCGGGACAGGGGACGGGGGAGCAGTACTTC. It specifies CASSYPGQGTGEQYF.

V usage is TRBV15 and J usage is TRBJ2-1, with a tentative D call TRBD2 (6 bases). From germline, CDR1 is LNHNV and CDR2 YYDKDF (reference sequence). The CDR3 runs to 16 residues. V lost 1 base and J 2 bases, leaving 12 bases between the germline ends. CDR3 nucleotides: TGTGCCACCAGCAGAGCCGGGGGAAACACCTACAATGAGCAGTTCTTC. This encodes CATSRAGGNTYNEQFF.

The V and J genes are TRBV6-5 and TRBJ2-4; D gene unclear. Germline lookup yields CDR1 MNHEY and CDR2 SVGAGI. V was cut by 2 bases and J by 0 bases, with 5 bases left in between. This CDR3 region has 14 residues. Written as DNA, the CDR3 is TGTGCCAGCAGTTACGCAGTAGCCAAAAACATTCAGTACTTC. This sequence encodes CASSYAVAKNIQYF.

The genes are TRBV5-5 and TRBJ2-6, with no clear D. The V end lost 5 bases, the J end lost 4 bases, and 13 bases lay between the germline ends. The CDR3 loop spans 15 amino acids. In germline, CDR1 is SGHKS, CDR2 YYEKEE (reference sequence). The CDR3 protein is CASRPDVSGANVLTF. The DNA for the CDR3 is TGTGCCAGCAGACCGGATGTTAGCGGGGCCAACGTCCTGACTTTC.

The chain is built from TRBV25-1 and TRBJ1-1; D is uncertain. This CDR3 region has 12 residues. From germline, CDR1 is MGHDK and CDR2 SYGVNS. The V end was cut by 3 bases, the J end by 7 bases, with 9 bases between. CDR3 DNA: TGTGCCAGCAGTGACCCGCACGGTGAAGCTTTCTTT. As protein: CASSDPHGEAFF.

The V call is TRBV5-5, the J call TRBJ1-5; D is ambiguous. The CDR3 sequence is 15 residues long. V lost 0 bases to trimming and J lost 1 base, with 8 bases between them. Germline V gives CDR1 SGHKS, CDR2 YYEKEE (reference sequence). The CDR3 DNA follows: TGTGCCAGCAGCTTGGAGGGATTCAGCAATCAGCCCCAGCATTTT. This codes for CASSLEGFSNQPQHF.

The chain has TRBV7-9 and TRBJ2-3; TRBD2 aligns across 11 bases. Looked up from germline, CDR1 is SEHNR and CDR2 is FQNEAQ (reference sequence). This CDR3 has 16 amino acids. V was pared by 6 bases and J by 3 bases, with 8 bases of the junction left unmatched. The CDR3: CASRPIAGGRTDTQYF. CDR3 nucleotides: TGTGCCAGCAGACCGATAGCGGGAGGGAGGACAGATACGCAGTATTTT.

The chain has TRBV19 and TRBJ1-1; D possibly corresponds to TRBD1 (6 bases). CDR3 size: 14 residues. Germline-derived CDR1 and CDR2 are LNHDA and SQIVND (reference sequence). V was shortened by 6 bases and J by 4 bases, with 15 bases between the two germline ends. The chain's CDR3 is CASRQQGPGTEAFF. For the CDR3, the DNA is TGTGCCAGTAGGCAGCAGGGGCCCGGCACTGAAGCTTTCTTT.

The CDR3 DNA follows: TGTGCCAGCAGCTTAGGACAGGGGGCCCGGGAGCTGTTTTTT. As protein: CASSLGQGARELFF. This chain links TRBV11-3 with TRBJ2-2, with 10 bases matching TRBD1. The CDR3 contains 14 residues. The ends lost 1 base at V and 9 bases at J; junction bases unmatched: 2. Germline V CDR1 and CDR2: SGHNT, YENEEA.

This clone appeared a few times. In nucleotides, the CDR3 is TGTGCCAGCAGTGGGGACTCGGACAGGGGGCATGAGCAGTTCTTC. Translation: CASSGDSDRGHEQFF. The rearrangement uses TRBV25-1 and TRBJ2-1; TRBD1 aligns across 11 bases. V trimming: 4 bases; J trimming: 8 bases; junction bases outside the gene matches: 7. The CDR3 spans 15 residues. Germline V lookup: CDR1 MGHDK, CDR2 SYGVNS. Using reference TRBV25-1 and TRBJ2-1 for the parts outside the CDR3, the full variable domain is EADIYQTPRYLVIGTGKKITLECSQTMGHDKMYWYQQDPGMELHLIHYSYGVNSTEKGDLSSESTVSRIRTEHFPLTLESARPSHTSQYLCASSGDSDRGHEQFFGPGTRLTVL.

The chain couples TRBV27 to TRBJ2-2; D is perhaps TRBD1 (5 bases). V shed 2 bases and J shed 6 bases, with 13 bases lying between them. Germline assignment: CDR1 MNHEY and CDR2 SMNVEV (reference sequence). The CDR3 has 15 residues. Written as DNA, the CDR3 is TGTGCCAGCAGTTTAATCCAGGGTGGACCCGGGGAGCTGTTTTTT. It specifies CASSLIQGGPGELFF.

The rearrangement joins TRBV2 to TRBJ1-5, with a possible D match to TRBD1 (6 bases). Trimming stripped 7 bases from V and 1 base from J, with 8 bases between. The germline V gene has CDR1 SNHLY and CDR2 FYNNEI. This CDR3 has 13 residues. The CDR3 DNA is TGTGCCAGCAAGGGACAAAGCAATCAGCCCCAGCATTTT. Translation: CASKGQSNQPQHF.

This rearrangement joins TRBV18 to TRBJ2-7, with 7 bases that match TRBD2. Trimming cost V 1 base and J 13 bases; bases outside gene matches: 7. The CDR3 is 12 amino acids. CDR1 is KGHSH, CDR2 LQKENI, per germline. The CDR3 region is CASSPRSGAVYF. DNA for the CDR3: TGTGCCAGCTCACCACGAAGCGGGGCCGTTTACTTC. The entire variable domain, with the rest obtained from reference TRBV18 and TRBJ2-7, is as follows: NAGVMQNPRHLVRRRGQEARLRCSPMKGHSHVYWYRQLPEEGLKFMVYLQKENIIDESGMPKERFSAEFPKEGPSILRIQQVVRGDSAAYFCASSPRSGAVYFGPGTRLTVT.

This chain connects TRBV6-4 to TRBJ1-6, with 8 bases identical to TRBD1. The CDR3 covers 18 residues. The germline V gene encodes CDR1 MRHNA and CDR2 SNTAGT. Trimming at V came to 2 bases and at J to 2 bases, leaving 8 bases not matched to a gene. CDR3: CASSDNRGGVTYNSPLHF. CDR3 nucleotides: TGTGCCAGCAGTGACAACAGGGGGGGAGTAACCTATAATTCACCCCTCCACTTT.

The rearrangement joins TRBV6-1 to TRBJ1-3; D gene uncertain. The length of the CDR3 is 16 residues. CDR1 MNHNS and CDR2 SASEGT come from the germline V gene. V shed 6 bases and J shed 0 bases, with 15 bases lying between them. CDR3 sequence reads: CASRETLAHSGNTIYF. In DNA, the CDR3 is TGTGCCAGCAGAGAAACACTCGCGCACTCTGGAAACACCATATATTTT.

CDR3 amino acids: CASSQEASGAYNEQFF. The CDR3 DNA is TGTGCCAGCAGCCAAGAAGCTAGCGGTGCCTACAATGAGCAGTTCTTC. The V call is TRBV4-2, the J call TRBJ2-1; TRBD2 matches at 7 bases. Per germline, CDR1 LGHNA and CDR2 YNFKEQ. The CDR3 sequence is 16 residues long. Trimming removed 0 bases from V and 2 bases from J; junction bases left unmatched: 4.